Listed below are T cell receptor beta chains from one sample, sequenced in a study of human T cells and chemical hapten exposure. TCRdb recomputed calls from the RACE reads with MiXCR, one row per CDR3 protein. The sample records roughly 90,000 distinct CDR3 sequences, roughly 10% being singletons. The source was whole blood, collected in connection with sensitization to the hapten diphenylcyclopropenone (DPC). The source of these receptors is a woman aged 25 to 39 with alopecia areata. Some clones in this sample may be carry-over from other donors' samples. CDR3s leave out the opening cysteine and the closing phenylalanine or tryptophan. Fields, in order: V gene, clone size, J gene, CDR3 protein. The size of a clone is reported for some rows only, either as once, few or many, or as a class for expanded clones.

V: TRBV20-1; size: NA; J: TRBJ1-1; CDR3: SARIRYTEAF
V: TRBV5-4; size: many; J: TRBJ2-5; CDR3: ASSFRDETQY
V: TRBV6-2/TRBV6-3; size: NA; J: TRBJ2-7; CDR3: ASTRPPGTSGSYEQY
V: TRBV10-3; size: NA; J: TRBJ2-2; CDR3: ATLTGMNTGELF
V: TRBV7-2; size: many; J: TRBJ2-1; CDR3: ASSFQQGYDEQF
V: TRBV7-2; size: many; J: TRBJ2-5; CDR3: ASSFRGTSGKETQY
V: TRBV29-1; size: NA; J: TRBJ1-1; CDR3: SVGQPEAF
V: TRBV28; size: once; J: TRBJ1-1; CDR3: ASRQRQAMSEAF
V: TRBV6-1; size: NA; J: TRBJ1-1; CDR3: ASEGNTEAF
V: TRBV7-9; size: NA; J: TRBJ1-2; CDR3: ASSHDVILGYGYT
V: TRBV11-2; size: NA; J: TRBJ1-6; CDR3: ASSLDLAGPLH